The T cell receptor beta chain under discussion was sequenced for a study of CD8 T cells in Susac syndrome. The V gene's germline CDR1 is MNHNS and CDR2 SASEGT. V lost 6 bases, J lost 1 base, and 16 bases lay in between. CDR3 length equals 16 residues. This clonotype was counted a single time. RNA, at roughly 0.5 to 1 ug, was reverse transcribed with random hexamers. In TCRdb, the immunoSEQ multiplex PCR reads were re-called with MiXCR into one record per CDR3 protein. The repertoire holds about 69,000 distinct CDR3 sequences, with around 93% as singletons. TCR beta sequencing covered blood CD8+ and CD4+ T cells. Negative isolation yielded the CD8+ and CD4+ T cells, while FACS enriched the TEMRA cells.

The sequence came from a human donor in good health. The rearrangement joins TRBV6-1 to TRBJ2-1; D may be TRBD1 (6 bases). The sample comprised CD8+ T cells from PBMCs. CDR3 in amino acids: CASRLTGRGSYNEQFF. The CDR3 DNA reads TGTGCCAGCAGACTAACAGGGAGAGGATCCTACAATGAGCAGTTCTTC.